This is a list of T cell receptor beta chains from one sample in a study of control samples from healthy donors and cancer patients. Clones were read by immunoSEQ multiplex PCR, and TCRdb kept only the in-frame ones, dropping some. The repertoire has about 94,000 clones, just over 90% of them found once; the top ten carry over 3%. Sequencing used blood. The receptors originated from a woman between 18 and 30 years old in good health. Each CDR3 is given with its conserved first and last residue. A D gene is named only where the DNA matches it firmly. Size is omitted from some rows. Given values are once, few, many or a class for expanded clones.

>-|TRBJ2-2|TRBD1|TRBV7-3
TGTGCCAGCAGCAGAGACAGGGCCGGGGAGCTGTTTTTT
CASSRDRAGELFF
>-|TRBJ1-2|TRBD1|TRBV24-1
TGTGCCACCAGTGATGGGACAGGGGGCGCAGAGGGCTACACCTTC
CATSDGTGGAEGYTF
>-|TRBJ2-1|-|TRBV3-1/TRBV3-2
TGTGCCAGCAGCCAAGATCTATTAGGGGACAATGAGCAGTTCTTC
CASSQDLLGDNEQFF
>-|TRBJ2-2|-|TRBV28
TGTGCCAGCAGTTCAGGGGGGTACACCGGGGAGCTGTTTTTT
CASSSGGYTGELFF
>-|TRBJ2-3|TRBD1|TRBV15
TGTGCCACCAGACCGTGGACAGGGGGAGATACGCAGTATTTT
CATRPWTGGDTQYF
>-|TRBJ1-2|TRBD1|TRBV5-1
TGCGCCAGCAGCCTACGGACAGGTCAAGATGGCTACACCTTC
CASSLRTGQDGYTF
>-|TRBJ2-5|TRBD2|TRBV5-1
TGCGCCAGCAGCTTGGGTCCTAGCGGGGGGCAAGAGACCCAGTACTTC
CASSLGPSGGQETQYF
>-|TRBJ2-1|TRBD2|TRBV25-1
TGTGCCAGCAGTGAATATGAGTGGGGGGGCAATGAGCAGTTCTTC
CASSEYEWGGNEQFF
>once|TRBJ2-7|-|TRBV7-2
TGTGCCAGCAGCCAAAATCCCGGGGCCTCCTACGAGCAGTACTTC
CASSQNPGASYEQYF
>-|TRBJ2-1|TRBD2|TRBV19
TGTGCCAGTAGTATAGCGTTTAGCGGGGGGGCCTTTCTGGATGAGCAGTTCTTC
CASSIAFSGGAFLDEQFF
>-|TRBJ2-3|TRBD1|TRBV6-1
TGTGCCAGCAGTGAGACAGGGGGCAATGTAGATACGCAGTATTTT
CASSETGGNVDTQYF
>-|TRBJ1-2|TRBD1|TRBV5-5
TGTGCCAGCAGCCGTTCCGGGACAGGGTATGGCTACACCTTC
CASSRSGTGYGYTF
>-|TRBJ1-1|-|TRBV18
TGTGCCAGCTCACCAACCGTTGGCACTGAAGCTTTCTTT
CASSPTVGTEAFF
>-|TRBJ2-7|TRBD1|TRBV9
TGTGCCAGCAGCCAACTAGAACTGACAGGGTTTGACGAGCAGTACTTC
CASSQLELTGFDEQYF
>-|TRBJ2-1|TRBD1|TRBV5-1
TGCGCCAGCAGCAAAGACAGGGCTGGGGATGAGCAGTTCTTC
CASSKDRAGDEQFF
>few|TRBJ1-1|-|TRBV6-1
TGTGCCAGCAGTGAAGATCAGAGGGTAGAGAATGAAGCTTTCTTT
CASSEDQRVENEAFF
>-|TRBJ1-5|-|TRBV2
TGTGCCAGCAGCGGCGGTAATCGCAATCAGCCCCAGCATTTT
CASSGGNRNQPQHF
>-|TRBJ1-6|-|TRBV4-1
TGCGCCAGCAGCCAAAAAACCGCCGATACACCCCTCCACTTT
CASSQKTADTPLHF
>-|TRBJ1-4|-|TRBV6-5
TGTGCCAGCCTTGTTGGGGCTGAGGGAAAACTGTTTTTT
CASLVGAEGKLFF
>-|TRBJ2-5|TRBD2|TRBV2
TGTGCCAGCAGTGAATTAGGACTAGCGGGGGGAAAGGAAGAGACCCAGTACTTC
CASSELGLAGGKEETQYF
>once|TRBJ1-3|-|TRBV4-1
TGCGCCAGCAGCCAAGAGTTCAGTTCATCTGGAAACACCATATATTTT
CASSQEFSSSGNTIYF
>few|TRBJ2-2|-|TRBV27
TGTGCCAGCAGTCCCAGGCCCACTCCGAACACCGGGGAGCTGTTTTTT
CASSPRPTPNTGELFF
>once|TRBJ1-1|-|TRBV2
TGTGCCAGCAGTGAAGCGCTAGGGACACCAAACACTGAAGCTTTCTTT
CASSEALGTPNTEAFF
>-|TRBJ1-1|-|TRBV6-1
TGTGCCAGCAGTGAATCCCGGACAGCGAACACTGAAGCTTTCTTT
CASSESRTANTEAFF
>-|TRBJ2-7|-|TRBV6-6
TGTGCCAGCAGTTACTCGTTTGACCTGCGCTCCTACGAGCAGTACTTC
CASSYSFDLRSYEQYF
>once|TRBJ2-2|-|TRBV19
TGTGCCAGTACCTCAACCGGGAGCACCGGGGAGCTGTTTTTT
CASTSTGSTGELFF
>once|TRBJ1-2|-|TRBV11-2
TGTGCCAGCAGCTTAGAGGGGAGGGGCCGTGGTGGCTACACCTTC
CASSLEGRGRGGYTF
>-|TRBJ1-1|-|TRBV19
TGTGCCAGTAGTATGGTTTTGGCAGGGCCGAACACTGAAGCTTTCTTT
CASSMVLAGPNTEAFF
>-|TRBJ2-5|-|TRBV12-3/TRBV12-4
TGTGCCAGCAGTAACAGGGAGACCCAGTACTTC
CASSNRETQYF
>once|TRBJ1-5|TRBD1|TRBV7-8
TGTGCCAGCAGCTCGGCAGGGGGGCTAGGGCAGCCCCAGCATTTT
CASSSAGGLGQPQHF
>-|TRBJ2-7|-|TRBV20-1
TGCAGTGCTAGTCCCGACACCTACGAGCAGTACTTC
CSASPDTYEQYF
>-|TRBJ1-4|TRBD1|TRBV6-1
TGTGCCAGCAGTGAAGGGGGACAGGGGGTTGAAAAACTGTTTTTT
CASSEGGQGVEKLFF
>-|TRBJ1-5|TRBD1|TRBV19
TGTGCCAGTAGTGACAGGGAGTGGCCCCAGCATTTT
CASSDREWPQHF
>-|TRBJ1-3|-|TRBV9
TGTGCCAGCAGCGTAGCCCCGGCGGGCTCTGGAAACACCATATATTTT
CASSVAPAGSGNTIYF
>-|TRBJ1-2|TRBD1|TRBV6-6
TGTGCCACCTCTAGGACAGGAGGCGGCTACACCTTC
CATSRTGGGYTF
>-|TRBJ1-1|-|TRBV12-3/TRBV12-4
TGTGCCAGCAGTCGACCCGGACCGCGAGTCTTCTTT
CASSRPGPRVFF
>-|TRBJ1-2|-|TRBV4-1
TGCGCCAGCAGCCAAGGGACCTCGGTTGCTTATGGCTACACCTTC
CASSQGTSVAYGYTF
>-|TRBJ1-4|-|TRBV7-9
TGTGCCAGCAGCTCCCGGGGGGAAAAACTGTTTTTT
CASSSRGEKLFF
>-|TRBJ2-3|-|TRBV5-4
TGTGCCAGCAACCCGGGGCTAACTCACGATAGGCCTACATTAGATACGCAGTATTTT
CASNPGLTHDRPTLDTQYF
>-|TRBJ2-7|-|TRBV5-1
TGCGCCAGCCAACACTCCTACGAGCAGTACTTC
CASQHSYEQYF
>-|TRBJ1-1|-|TRBV9
TGTGCCAGCAGCGGTTGGGGAAACACTGAAGCTTTCTTT
CASSGWGNTEAFF
>-|TRBJ1-1|-|TRBV18
TGTGCCAGCTCACCCCCCTTCGAGCTGAACACTGAAGCTTTCTTT
CASSPPFELNTEAFF